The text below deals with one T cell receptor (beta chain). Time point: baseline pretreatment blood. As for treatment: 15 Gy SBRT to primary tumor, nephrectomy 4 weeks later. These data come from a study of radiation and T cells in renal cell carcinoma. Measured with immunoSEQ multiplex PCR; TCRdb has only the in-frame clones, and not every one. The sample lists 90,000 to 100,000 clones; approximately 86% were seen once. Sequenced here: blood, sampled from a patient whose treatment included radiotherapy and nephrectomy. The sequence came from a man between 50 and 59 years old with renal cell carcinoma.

CDR3 region: CASSEAPATNEKLFF. The CDR3 DNA is TGCGCCAGCAGCGAAGCCCCTGCAACTAATGAAAAACTGTTTTTT. This chain connects TRBV5-1 to TRBJ1-4; D uncertain. CDR3 length: 15 residues. CDR1 and CDR2 (germline): SGHRS, YFSETQ. V was shortened by 4 bases and J by 0 bases, with 10 bases between the two germline ends.